The T cell receptor (beta chain) under discussion was sequenced for a study of T cell repertoires in cytomegalovirus infection (dated by TCRdb to between 2018 and 2021). In terms of the full investigation: Donor HLA type was relevant to the analysis, as public TCR beta signatures indicated carriage of CMV infection together with the matching HLA type. General findings and caveats noted by the study authors: In both this cohort and an independent roughly 350-donor cohort, the cumulative frequency of public TCR beta family members distinguished carriers of CMV infection plus the relevant HLA type. The ex vivo response was dominated by HLA-C-restricted CMV-specific TCR beta clonotypes, and the single most frequent clonotype in two of eight donors was supplied by these HLA-C-restricted clonotypes.

Via the germline V gene, CDR1 is SGHRS and CDR2 YFSETQ. Germline trimming: 3 bases from V, 6 bases from J; junction bases outside gene matches: 12. The CDR3 covers 18 residues, taking in both the cysteine and the phenylalanine. Only CDR3 DNA is held: 54 bases, read in frame from base 1. The sample was run on an Illumina HiSeq 1500. Through fastp at Q25 and MiXCR, TCRdb rebuilt clones from the public reads, retaining in-frame beta chains. Every entry covers one CDR3 protein and lists the most common genes and DNA from its rows. The sample has more than 200,000 distinct CDR3 sequences on record, approximately 9.2% of them singletons. Clones ranked in the top ten supply about 16% of the sample. This clonotype showed up many times. Its antigen is not yet known. No quality values exist for individual bases; no much larger clone is one base distant.

Sample: PBMCs. This receptor chain uses TRBV5-1 and TRBJ1-6, and 10 bases in between align with TRBD1. The receptor's source is a human donor in good health (CMV status not recorded). Some clones in this sample may be carry-over from other donors' samples. The DNA sequence follows: TGCGCCAGCAGCTGGAACCGGAATAGACAGGGGGCTAATTCACCCCTCCACTTT. Translated, it gives CASSWNRNRQGANSPLHF.